Shown below are 2 T cell receptor beta chains from a single sample sequenced in a study of T-cell reconstitution after alpha-beta-depleted transplantation in children (dated by TCRdb to 2016 to 2017). What this sample's treatment or condition label stands for: allogeneic hematopoietic cell transplantation with graft depleted of TCRalphabeta T cells and CD19 B cells. Library construction relied on PCR. Sequencing instrument: Illumina HiSeq 2500. Molecular barcoding was employed in the preparation of TCR libraries, with unique molecular identifiers being used to normalize TCRbeta repertoire quantification. Starting from the raw public reads, TCRdb applied fastp trimming at Q25, assembled clones with MiXCR and retained in-frame beta chains. CDR3 protein sequences are deduplicated, and each keeps its most common genes and DNA. This sample comprises fewer than 700,000 distinct CDR3 sequences, 10% to 15% of them detected only once. The ten largest clones represent around 2.2% of the sample.

Sequencing used PBMCs, mostly from graft donor cells, obtained 360 days after TCRalphabeta/CD19-depleted stem cell transplant. These receptors were collected from a male patient aged 10 to 17 who had a stem cell transplant for acute myeloid leukemia, so the T cells may come from the graft donor.

V usage is TRBV7-3 and J usage is TRBJ2-7; the D gene could be TRBD1 or TRBD2 (5 bases each). CDR1 and CDR2 (germline): SGHTA, FQGTGA. The V end was cut by 4 bases, the J end by 6 bases, with 16 bases between. This CDR3 has 14 amino acids. In DNA, the CDR3 is TGTGCCAGCAGCTCGACGGGGCTCGGAGGCGAGCAGTACTTC. Protein product: CASSSTGLGGEQYF.

In its sample, this clonotype was seen a few times. The chain recombines TRBV20-1 with TRBJ1-5; D gene unclear. The germline V and J ends were trimmed by 3 bases and 7 bases, with 13 bases remaining between them. Germline V lookup: CDR1 DFQATT, CDR2 SNEGSKA (reference sequence). This CDR3 is 13 amino acids long. Here the CDR3 DNA reads TGCAGTGCTAGTATTGGGGTTGAGCAGCCCCAGCATTTT. This codes for CSASIGVEQPQHF.